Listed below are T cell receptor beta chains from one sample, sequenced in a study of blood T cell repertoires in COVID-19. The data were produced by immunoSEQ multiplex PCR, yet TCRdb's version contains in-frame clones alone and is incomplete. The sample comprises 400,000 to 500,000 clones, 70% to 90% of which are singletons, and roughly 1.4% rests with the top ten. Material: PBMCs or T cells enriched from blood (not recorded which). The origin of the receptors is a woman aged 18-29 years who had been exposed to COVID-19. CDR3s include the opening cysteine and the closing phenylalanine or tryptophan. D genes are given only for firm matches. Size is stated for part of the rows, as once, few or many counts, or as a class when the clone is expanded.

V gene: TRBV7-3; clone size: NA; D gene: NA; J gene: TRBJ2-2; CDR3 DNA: TGTGCCAGCAGCTCGAAACTAGGCACCGGGGAGCTGTTTTTT; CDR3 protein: CASSSKLGTGELFF
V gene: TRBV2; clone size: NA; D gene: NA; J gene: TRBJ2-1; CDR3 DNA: TGTGCCAGCAGTGACCCCAGTAGCGAGGGCGGTGAGCAGTTCTTC; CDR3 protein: CASSDPSSEGGEQFF
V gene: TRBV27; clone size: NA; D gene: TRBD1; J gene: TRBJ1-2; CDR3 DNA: TGTGCCAGCAGTGGAGGGACAGGGGGTCGTCGTGGCTACACCTTC; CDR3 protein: CASSGGTGGRRGYTF
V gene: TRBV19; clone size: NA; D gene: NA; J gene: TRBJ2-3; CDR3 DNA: TGTGCCAGTAGACAAGGCACAGATACGCAGTATTTT; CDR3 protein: CASRQGTDTQYF
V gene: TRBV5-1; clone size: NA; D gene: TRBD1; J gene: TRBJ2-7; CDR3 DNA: TGCGCCAGCCCCGGGACAGGGATCAACGAGCAGTACTTC; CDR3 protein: CASPGTGINEQYF
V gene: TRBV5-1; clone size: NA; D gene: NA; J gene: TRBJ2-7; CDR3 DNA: TGCGCCAGCAGCGCGGGTTCCTACGAGCAGTACTTC; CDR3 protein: CASSAGSYEQYF
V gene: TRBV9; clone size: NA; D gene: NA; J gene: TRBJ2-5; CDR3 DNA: TGTGCCAGCAGCGTAGTGGACTCCCAGGGGGAGACCCAGTACTTC; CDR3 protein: CASSVVDSQGETQYF
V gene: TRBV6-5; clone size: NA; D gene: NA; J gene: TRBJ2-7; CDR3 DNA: TGTGCCAGCAGCACTAGAAGTCCCTACTACGAGCAGTACTTC; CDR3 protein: CASSTRSPYYEQYF
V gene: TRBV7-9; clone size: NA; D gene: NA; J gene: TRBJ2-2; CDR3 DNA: TGTGCCAGCAGCTTCGACAGGTACACCGGGGAGCTGTTTTTT; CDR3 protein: CASSFDRYTGELFF
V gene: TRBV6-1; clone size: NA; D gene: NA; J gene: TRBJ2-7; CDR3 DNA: TGTGCCAGCAGTGAATCATACGGTGCCTACGAGCAGTACTTC; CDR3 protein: CASSESYGAYEQYF
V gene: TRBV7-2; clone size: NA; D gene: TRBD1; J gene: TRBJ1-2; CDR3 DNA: TGTGCCAGCAGCCTGCCGGGACAGCCAGCGGGCTACACCTTC; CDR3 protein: CASSLPGQPAGYTF
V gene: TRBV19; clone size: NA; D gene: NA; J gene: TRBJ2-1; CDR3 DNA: TGTGCCAGTAGTGCCCGACAACAGAGCTCCTACAATGAGCAGTTCTTC; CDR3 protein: CASSARQQSSYNEQFF
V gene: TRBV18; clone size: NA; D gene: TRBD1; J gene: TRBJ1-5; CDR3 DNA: TGTGCCAGCTCACCGAGAATTGGGGACAGTTATAGCAATCAGCCCCAGCATTTT; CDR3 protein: CASSPRIGDSYSNQPQHF
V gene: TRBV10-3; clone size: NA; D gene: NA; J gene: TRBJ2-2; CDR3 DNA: TGTGCCATCAGTGGACACTTCACCGGGGAGCTGTTTTTT; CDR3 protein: CAISGHFTGELFF
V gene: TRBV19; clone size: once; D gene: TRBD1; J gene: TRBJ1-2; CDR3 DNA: TGTGCCAGTAGTATTTTTCCGGACAGGGGGTATGGCTACACCTTC; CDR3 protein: CASSIFPDRGYGYTF
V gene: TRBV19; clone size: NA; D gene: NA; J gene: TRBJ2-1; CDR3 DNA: TGTGCCAGTAGTATTCCTCGTCTGGCGAGCGGCTACAATGAGCAGTTCTTC; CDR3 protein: CASSIPRLASGYNEQFF
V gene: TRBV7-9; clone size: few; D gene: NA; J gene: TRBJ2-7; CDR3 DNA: TGTGCCAGCAGCTCAAAACTAGAGAACGAGCAGTACTTC; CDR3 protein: CASSSKLENEQYF
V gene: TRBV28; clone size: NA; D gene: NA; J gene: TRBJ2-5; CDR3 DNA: TGTGCCAGCGGGGGGTACAGAGGAGAGACCCAGTACTTC; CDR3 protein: CASGGYRGETQYF
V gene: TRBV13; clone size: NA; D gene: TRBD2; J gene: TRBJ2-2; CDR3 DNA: TGTGCCAGCAGCATAATCGGACTAGCGGAACCAACAAACACCGGGGAGCTGTTTTTT; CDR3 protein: CASSIIGLAEPTNTGELFF
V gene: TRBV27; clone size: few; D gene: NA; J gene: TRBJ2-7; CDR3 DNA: TGTGCCAGCCGCTGGGCCCCCTCCTACGAGCAGTACTTC; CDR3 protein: CASRWAPSYEQYF
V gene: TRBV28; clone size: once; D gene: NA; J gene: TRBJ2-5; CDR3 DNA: TGTGCCAGCAGTCCCTTTGGGGGAGGGGGTTGGGAGACCCAGTACTTC; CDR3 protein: CASSPFGGGGWETQYF
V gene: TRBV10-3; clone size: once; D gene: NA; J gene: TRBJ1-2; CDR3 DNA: TGTGCCATCAGCACCGACAGGAACTATGGCTACACCTTC; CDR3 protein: CAISTDRNYGYTF
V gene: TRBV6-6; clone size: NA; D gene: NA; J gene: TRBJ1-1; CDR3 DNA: TGTGCCAGCAGAGAACCGGGACAGAACACTGAAGCTTTCTTT; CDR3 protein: CASREPGQNTEAFF
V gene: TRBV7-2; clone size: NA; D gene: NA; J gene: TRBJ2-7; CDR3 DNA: TGTGCCAGCAGCTTACTTATAGTACAGGGAAACGAGCAGTACTTC; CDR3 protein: CASSLLIVQGNEQYF
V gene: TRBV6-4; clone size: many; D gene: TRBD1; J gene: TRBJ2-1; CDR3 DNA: TGTGCCAGCAGTGACTCGGCAGGGGGCAGTGAGCAGTTCTTC; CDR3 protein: CASSDSAGGSEQFF
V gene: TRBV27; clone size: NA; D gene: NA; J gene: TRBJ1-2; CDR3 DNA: TGTGCCAGCAGTTCCCGGGGAAGGGACTATGGCTACACCTTC; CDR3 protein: CASSSRGRDYGYTF
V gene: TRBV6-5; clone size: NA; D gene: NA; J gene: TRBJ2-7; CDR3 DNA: TGTGCCAGCAGTTACGAACCTTACTGGGAGCAGTACTTC; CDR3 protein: CASSYEPYWEQYF
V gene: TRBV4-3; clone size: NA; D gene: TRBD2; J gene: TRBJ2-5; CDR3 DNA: TGCGCCAGCAGCCCATCCGGGACTAGCGGACAAGAGACCCAGTACTTC; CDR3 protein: CASSPSGTSGQETQYF
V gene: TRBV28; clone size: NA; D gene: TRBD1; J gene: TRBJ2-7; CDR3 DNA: TGTGCCAGCATTCCGGGACAGGGTTACGAGCAGTACTTC; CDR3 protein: CASIPGQGYEQYF
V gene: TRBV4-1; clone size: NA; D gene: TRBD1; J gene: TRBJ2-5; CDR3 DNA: TGCGCCAGCAGCCAAGGGGCGACAGGGGGTTTGACCCAGTACTTC; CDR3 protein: CASSQGATGGLTQYF
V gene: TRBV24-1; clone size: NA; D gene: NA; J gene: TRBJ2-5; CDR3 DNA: TGTGCCACCAGCTTAGGACGGGATTGGGAGACCCAGTACTTC; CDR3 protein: CATSLGRDWETQYF
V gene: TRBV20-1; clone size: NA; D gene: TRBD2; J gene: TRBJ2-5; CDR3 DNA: TGCAGTGCTAGTTTAGCGGGAGGAGAGACCCAGTACTTC; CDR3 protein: CSASLAGGETQYF
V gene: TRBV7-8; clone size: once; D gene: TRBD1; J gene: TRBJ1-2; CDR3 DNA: TGTGCCAGCAGCCCGTTGACAGGGGGCTATGGCTACACCTTC; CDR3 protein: CASSPLTGGYGYTF
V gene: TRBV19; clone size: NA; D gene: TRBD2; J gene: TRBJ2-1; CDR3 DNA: TGTGCCAGTAGAACCTCTACTAGCGGGAGTGTGTACGGTGAGCAGTTCTTC; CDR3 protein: CASRTSTSGSVYGEQFF
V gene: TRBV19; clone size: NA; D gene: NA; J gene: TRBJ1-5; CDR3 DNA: TGTGCCAGTAGTATTGGGATAACAGGTACGAGCAATCAGCCCCAGCATTTT; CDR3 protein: CASSIGITGTSNQPQHF
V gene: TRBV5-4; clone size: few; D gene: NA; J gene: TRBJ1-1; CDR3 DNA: TGTGCCAGCAGCTTGGGGGCAGGGGACCTGAACACTGAAGCTTTCTTT; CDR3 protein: CASSLGAGDLNTEAFF
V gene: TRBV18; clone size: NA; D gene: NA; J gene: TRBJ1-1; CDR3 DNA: TGTGCCAGCTCACCTGGTTTTGGGACTCAGAACACTGAAGCTTTCTTT; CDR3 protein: CASSPGFGTQNTEAFF
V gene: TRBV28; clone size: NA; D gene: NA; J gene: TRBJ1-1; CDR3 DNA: TGTGCCAGCAGGAGAGACAGTCCGGGCACTGAAGCTTTCTTT; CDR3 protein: CASRRDSPGTEAFF
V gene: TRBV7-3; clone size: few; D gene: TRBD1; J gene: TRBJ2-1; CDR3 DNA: TGTGCCAGCAGTTTAGACAGGGGGCTCTACAATGAGCAGTTCTTC; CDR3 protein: CASSLDRGLYNEQFF
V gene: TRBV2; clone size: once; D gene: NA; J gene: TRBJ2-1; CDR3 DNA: TGTGCCAGCCCCCGAGCGGCATTTACTAATGAGCAGTTCTTC; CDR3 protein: CASPRAAFTNEQFF
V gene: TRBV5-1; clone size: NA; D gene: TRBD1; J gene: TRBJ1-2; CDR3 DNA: TGCGCCAGCAGCTTTACGGACAGGGACGGCTACACCTTC; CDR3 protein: CASSFTDRDGYTF
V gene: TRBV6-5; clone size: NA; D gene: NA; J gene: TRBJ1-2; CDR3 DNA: TGTGCCAGTATTTCTTCGTTTACAGGGAACTATGGCTACACCTTC; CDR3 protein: CASISSFTGNYGYTF
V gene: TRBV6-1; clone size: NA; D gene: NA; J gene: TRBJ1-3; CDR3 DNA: TGTGCCAGCAGTGAGGCGGGTTGGTCTGGAAACACCATATATTTT; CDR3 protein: CASSEAGWSGNTIYF
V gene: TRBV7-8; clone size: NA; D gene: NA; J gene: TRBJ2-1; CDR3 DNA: TGTGCCAGCAGTGGAGGGCCCGGTATCATTGAGCAGTTCTTC; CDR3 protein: CASSGGPGIIEQFF
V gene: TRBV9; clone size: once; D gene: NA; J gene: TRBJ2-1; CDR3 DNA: TGTGCCAGCAGCGTACCGGCGGGTACGGGTTCAAGCCACTACAATGAGCAGTTCTTC; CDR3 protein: CASSVPAGTGSSHYNEQFF
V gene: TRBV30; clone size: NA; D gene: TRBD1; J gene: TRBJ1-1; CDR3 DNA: TGTGCCCGAACAGGGGCAGGGACTGAAGCTTTCTTT; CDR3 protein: CARTGAGTEAFF
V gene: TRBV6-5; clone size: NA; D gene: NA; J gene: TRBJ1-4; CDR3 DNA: TGTGCCAGCAGTTACCGACAGGCCACTAATGAAAAACTGTTTTTT; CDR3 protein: CASSYRQATNEKLFF
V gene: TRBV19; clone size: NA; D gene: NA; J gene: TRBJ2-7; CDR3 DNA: TGTGCCAGTAGCCGCCTCGGGTTCTCCTACGAGCAGTACTTC; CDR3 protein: CASSRLGFSYEQYF
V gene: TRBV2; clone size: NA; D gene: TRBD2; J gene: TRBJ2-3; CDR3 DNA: TGTGCCAGCAGTGAATTTAGCGGGACAGATACGCAGTATTTT; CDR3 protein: CASSEFSGTDTQYF
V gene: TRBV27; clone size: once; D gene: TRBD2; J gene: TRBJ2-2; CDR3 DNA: TGTGCCAGCAGTAGCGGGACTTGGGGGACCGGGGAGCTGTTTTTT; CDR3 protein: CASSSGTWGTGELFF
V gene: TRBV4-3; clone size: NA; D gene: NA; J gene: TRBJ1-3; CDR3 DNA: TGCGCCAGCAGCCAAGATCCGAGGGTTACTGGAAACACCATATATTTT; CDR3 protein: CASSQDPRVTGNTIYF
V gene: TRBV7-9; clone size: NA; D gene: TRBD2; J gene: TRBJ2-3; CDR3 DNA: TGTGCCAGCAGCTCCCTAGCGGGAGACACAGATACGCAGTATTTT; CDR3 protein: CASSSLAGDTDTQYF
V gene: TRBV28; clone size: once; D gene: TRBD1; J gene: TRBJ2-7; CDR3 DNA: TGTGCCAGCAGGGGACAGGGGGTATATTCTAGCTCCTACGAGCAGTACTTC; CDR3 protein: CASRGQGVYSSSYEQYF
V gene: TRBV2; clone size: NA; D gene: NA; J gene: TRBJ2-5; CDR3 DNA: TGTGCCAGCAGGCTGACAAGTTCGGGGAGAGAGACCCAGTACTTC; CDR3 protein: CASRLTSSGRETQYF